This TCR beta chain was recovered during a study of cytomegalovirus exposure and HLA in healthy donors. General study findings and limits: When presence/absence was analysed, sequencing depth was taken to be roughly uniform across donors. TCR beta chains numbering more than 150 were designated cytomegalovirus-associated.

The CDR3 covers 14 residues. CDR1 is MNHEY and CDR2 is SMNVEV in the germline V gene (reference sequence). V shed 5 bases and J 7 bases; nucleotides not matched to a gene: 8. Amplification used 60 Vbeta primers and 13 Jbeta primers. Profiling relied on immunoSEQ multiplex PCR, and the TCRdb table lists in-frame clones only, not all of them. Of roughly 150,000 clones listed, around 80% are singletons. In the case of this clone: The antigen remains unidentified.

V gene TRBV27 combines with J gene TRBJ2-7, with TRBD2 matching 10 bases. The material sequenced was PBMCs. The sequence came from a young woman in good health and CMV-seronegative. CDR3 sequence (DNA): TGTGCCAGCAGTCCCTGGACTAGCGGTGTTGAGCAGTACTTC. The encoded protein is CASSPWTSGVEQYF.